This TCR beta chain came from a study of blood T cell repertoires in COVID-19. The wider study: Samples taken during acute and convalescent COVID-19 were collected in the United States, Italy and Spain. In each case, the material was cDNA or gDNA derived from T cells, B-cell-depleted T cells, or PBMCs.

The authors' processing: The assay estimated nucleated cells by amplifying reference gene primers. Measured with immunoSEQ multiplex PCR; TCRdb has only the in-frame clones, and not every one. V and J calls and clone size are those listed in that table; D and trimming were worked out from the DNA. The data show a few hundred thousand clones, more than 75% seen once. The receptor's source is a human donor in a cohort sampled during active COVID-19. The sample taken for sequencing was peripheral blood.

The CDR3 nucleotides read TGTGCCACCAGTGATTTTATATCAGGGTTCGAGACCCAGTACTTC. It codes for CATSDFISGFETQYF. The J gene is TRBJ2-5, the V gene TRBV24-1, with TRBD1 as a possible D gene (5 bases). Looked up from germline, CDR1 is KGHDR and CDR2 is SFDVKD. Trimming pared 1 base from V and 5 bases from J, leaving 13 bases between. The CDR3 is 15 residues long.